This T cell receptor (beta chain) was captured by sequencing in a study of tissue T cells after allogeneic stem cell transplantation. Sample time point: mouse harvest day 7 after allogeneic transplant. Mouse grafts combined 10^7 T-cell-depleted bone marrow cells with 10^6 splenic CD5+ T cells. This mouse GVHD model was MHC-mismatched B6 to BALB/c, profiled day 7 or 14. For this clone: Its antigen is currently unknown. The germline and genes are mouse ones. Read data end 1 residue before the CDR3 end; the end is taken from the germline J gene.

General observations from the study: Some tissue clones might be persisting host cells; their alloreactivity or antigen specificity was not determined.

Only in-frame clones appear in the TCRdb table, and some are missing; sequencing was by immunoSEQ multiplex PCR. This sample yields several thousand clones, of which 42% are seen a single time; just over 2% belongs to the top ten. Germline loops: CDR1 SGHSA, CDR2 FRNQAP. The CDR3 loop spans 12 amino acids. V shed 2 bases and J shed 2 bases, with 1 base lying between them. The specimen was skin. The gene calls are TRBV16 and TRBJ1-3; D remains unclear. The TCR originated in a female BALB/c mouse given C57BL/6 T cells with graft-versus-host disease after an allogeneic hematopoietic cell transplant. Incomplete CDR3 DNA: TGTGCAAGCAGCTTACCTGGAAATACGCTCTAT. Its translation: CASSLPGNTLY. The full CDR3 is CASSLPGNTLYF.